Listed here are 21 T cell receptor beta chains from one sample, sequenced in a study of T cell responses to AZD1222 COVID-19 vaccine. Clones were read by immunoSEQ multiplex PCR, and TCRdb kept only the in-frame ones, dropping some. The data contain approximately 110,000 clones, about 85% of them singletons. The material sequenced was peripheral blood, taken 28 days after the second AZD1222 dose. These receptors all come from an adult who received the AZD1222 COVID-19 vaccine.

DNA of the CDR3: TGTGCCAGCAGCCCTTTTAAGGGGGGACAGGGTGGATTCTATGGCTACACCTTC. Its translation: CASSPFKGGQGGFYGYTF. The chain employs TRBV7-9 and TRBJ1-2; 9 bases are shared with TRBD1. J lost 4 bases, V lost 5 bases, and 17 bases had no gene match. The length of the CDR3 is 18 residues. Germline V lookup: CDR1 SEHNR, CDR2 FQNEAQ (reference sequence).

The chain links TRBV19 to TRBJ1-6; 7 bases fit TRBD1. CDR3 length: 13 amino acids. Trimming removed 8 bases from V and 5 bases from J; junction bases left unmatched: 3. CDR1 LNHDA and CDR2 SQIVND come from the germline V gene (reference sequence). This CDR3 reads CASADRNNSPLHF. The CDR3 nucleotides are TGTGCCAGTGCGGACAGGAATAATTCACCCCTCCACTTT.

This chain connects TRBV7-2 to TRBJ2-5; 13 bases line up with TRBD2. The CDR3 runs 16 residues. Losses at the gene ends were 5 bases for V and 1 base for J; bases not matched to a gene: 4. Germline lookup yields CDR1 SGHTA and CDR2 FQGNSA. The CDR3 DNA reads as TGTGCCAGCAGCACGGGACTAGCGGGGACCCAAGAGACCCAGTACTTC. This translates into CASSTGLAGTQETQYF.

J is TRBJ2-3 and V is TRBV4-1, with D maybe TRBD2 (6 bases). The CDR3 is 16 residues long. Germline V gives CDR1 MGHRA, CDR2 YSYEKL. Trimming took off 0 bases at V and 0 bases at J, with 10 bases between the two ends. In nucleotides, the CDR3 is TGCGCCAGCAGCCAAGAGGGGAGGTCTAGCACAGATACGCAGTATTTT. Translating it yields CASSQEGRSSTDTQYF.

The CDR3 protein is CASSTHSNQPQHF. For the CDR3, the DNA is TGTGCCAGCAGTACACATAGCAATCAGCCCCAGCATTTT. The gene calls are TRBV6-5 and TRBJ1-5; D call uncertain. The CDR3 is 13 amino acids. CDR1 is MNHEY and CDR2 is SVGAGI in the germline V gene. V lost 5 bases and J lost 0, with 5 bases in between.

The CDR3 reads CASSTIGAGHTDTQYF. The CDR3 bases are TGTGCCAGCAGTACGATTGGGGCGGGGCACACAGATACGCAGTATTTT. The chain has TRBV27 and TRBJ2-3; tentative D call: TRBD2 (6 bases). V was trimmed by 5 bases and J by 2 bases, leaving 17 bases between them. Germline V gene data show CDR1 as MNHEY and CDR2 as SMNVEV (reference sequence). The CDR3 consists of 16 residues.

V and J are TRBV4-3 and TRBJ2-3, with a possible D match to TRBD1 (6 bases). The germline gives CDR1 LGHNA, CDR2 YSLEER. The CDR3 spans 13 residues. Trimming cost V 5 bases and J 6 bases, with 12 bases left between them. Here the CDR3 reads CASSVYRDDTQYF. The CDR3 DNA sequence: TGCGCCAGCAGCGTTTACAGGGATGATACGCAGTATTTT.

The chain couples TRBV28 to TRBJ1-5; 10 positions match TRBD1. This CDR3 region has 21 residues. Germline CDR1 and CDR2: MDHEN and SYDVKM. The ends lost 2 bases at V and 0 bases at J; junction bases unmatched: 16. The CDR3 reads CASSLLALSRDRGFSNQPQHF. The CDR3 DNA sequence: TGTGCCAGCAGTTTACTAGCCTTAAGCCGGGACAGGGGTTTTAGCAATCAGCCCCAGCATTTT.

This chain uses TRBV11-2 with TRBJ2-5; tentative D call: TRBD2 (5 bases). The CDR3 is 13 residues long. Germline V gene lookup returns CDR1 SGHAT and CDR2 FQNNGV. Trimming removed 4 bases at V and 5 bases at J, with 11 bases between. CDR3 coding DNA: TGTGCCAGCAGCTCACCCGGCGGGGAGACCCAGTACTTC. Protein: CASSSPGGETQYF.

The chain recombines TRBV19 with TRBJ2-1; 10 bases align to TRBD1. With 3 bases clipped from V and 7 bases from J, the junction kept 6 bases outside the gene matches. Per germline, CDR1 LNHDA and CDR2 SQIVND (reference sequence). CDR3 size: 15 residues. The CDR3 coding sequence is TGTGCCAGTAGTATCGGACAGGGGGGGCATAATGAGCAGTTCTTC. This sequence encodes CASSIGQGGHNEQFF.

This sequence joins TRBV6-5 and TRBJ2-5; D is perhaps TRBD2 (5 bases). CDR1 and CDR2 from the germline V gene are MNHEY and SVGAGI. This CDR3 contains 14 residues. Trimming cost V 0 bases and J 5 bases, with 10 bases left between them. CDR3 bases: TGTGCCAGCAGTTACTCTCGAGGGTGGGAGACCCAGTACTTC. Translated, it gives CASSYSRGWETQYF.

V is TRBV7-8 and J is TRBJ2-5, with 7 positions matching TRBD2. The CDR3 sequence is 16 residues long. The V and J ends lost 7 bases and 4 bases, in that order; junction bases with no gene match: 15. Germline CDR1 and CDR2: SGHVS and FQNEAQ. The CDR3 region has the DNA TGTGCCAGCACCCCCCGGGAGAGCGGGGTCCGAGAGACCCAGTACTTC. This translates into CASTPRESGVRETQYF.

This rearrangement joins TRBV28 to TRBJ1-5; D unresolved. The CDR3 extends over 14 amino acids. Trimming left V 7 bases short and J 7 bases short, with 17 bases between. The germline V gene encodes CDR1 MDHEN and CDR2 SYDVKM. CDR3 residues: CASTSRGSWQPQHF. The CDR3 DNA sequence: TGTGCCAGCACTTCCCGGGGATCGTGGCAGCCCCAGCATTTT.

In regard to this clone: Because the CDR3's place on the DNA is in doubt, the DNA is left out and the CDR3 is given as listed by TCRdb. This chain uses TRBV21-1 with TRBJ1-3; TRBD1 is the table's D call and was not checked against the DNA. TRBV21-1 is described as a pseudogene. The CDR3 spans 16 amino acids, including both terminal residues. The CDR3 spells CASSNRQVASGNTIYF.

This clone occurred once. The V and J genes are TRBV9 and TRBJ1-2; no firm D call. The CDR3 is 14 amino acids. Trimming shortened V by 4 bases and J by 6 bases, and 16 bases separated the two germline ends. From germline, CDR1 is SGDLS and CDR2 YYNGEE. Here the CDR3 reads CASSPRIGWDGYTF. CDR3 coding DNA: TGTGCCAGCAGCCCAAGGATAGGGTGGGATGGCTACACCTTC.

This clone appeared a few times. V gene TRBV6-5 combines with J gene TRBJ1-4; tentatively, D is TRBD1 (5 bases). Germline-derived CDR1 and CDR2 are MNHEY and SVGAGI. This CDR3 region has 14 residues. V dropped 2 bases and J dropped 8 bases, with 12 bases sitting between them. The CDR3 DNA follows: TGTGCCAGCAGTTACGACGGGACGGGGGAAAAACTGTTTTTT. Translation gives CASSYDGTGEKLFF.

V and J are TRBV18 and TRBJ2-1; 9 nucleotides line up with TRBD1. The ends lost 4 bases at V and 4 bases at J; junction bases unmatched: 8. The CDR3 sequence is 16 residues long. Germline loops: CDR1 KGHSH, CDR2 LQKENI. The CDR3 protein is CASSRGAGTGYNEQFF. CDR3 DNA sequence: TGTGCCAGCTCACGCGGGGCCGGGACAGGGTACAATGAGCAGTTCTTC.

This rearrangement joins TRBV3-1 (or the pseudogene TRBV3-2) to TRBJ1-4, with 9 bases lining up with TRBD1. The CDR3 is 14 residues long. From germline, CDR1 is LGHDT and CDR2 YNNKEL (reference sequence). V was clipped by 4 bases and J by 8 bases; unmatched bases: 5. The CDR3 spells CASSPGTGREKLFF. The CDR3, as DNA: TGTGCCAGCAGCCCCGGGACAGGGCGGGAAAAACTGTTTTTT.

This clone was seen a handful of times. This chain connects TRBV28 to TRBJ1-5; tentatively, D is TRBD1 (5 bases). Deletions cut 2 bases from V and 5 bases from J, with 16 bases between. The length of the CDR3 is 16 residues. The germline CDR1 and CDR2 sequences are MDHEN and SYDVKM. The CDR3 loop is CASSLVVGGWHQPQHF. CDR3 nucleotide sequence: TGTGCCAGCAGTTTAGTTGTCGGGGGGTGGCATCAGCCCCAGCATTTT.

The chain recombines TRBV19 with TRBJ1-3, with 9 bases lining up with TRBD1. Germline trimming cut 7 bases from V and 0 bases from J; bases unmatched to any gene: 7. Germline V lookup: CDR1 LNHDA, CDR2 SQIVND (reference sequence). This CDR3 comprises 16 residues. CDR3 coding DNA: TGTGCCAGTACGTTTGGACAGGGGTCCTCTGGAAACACCATATATTTT. Amino acid sequence: CASTFGQGSSGNTIYF. Full variable domain (remainder filled in from reference TRBV19 and TRBJ1-3): DGGITQSPKYLFRKEGQNVTLSCEQNLNHDAMYWYRQDPGQGLRLIYYSQIVNDFQKGDIAEGYSVSREKKESFPLTVTSAQKNPTAFYLCASTFGQGSSGNTIYFGEGSWLTVV.

The V gene is TRBV19, the J gene TRBJ2-1, with a weak D call TRBD1 (5 bases). CDR3 length equals 13 residues. Germline V gene data show CDR1 as LNHDA and CDR2 as SQIVND (reference sequence). Trimming pared 6 bases from V and 9 bases from J, leaving 15 bases between. For the CDR3, the DNA is TGTGCCAGTAGGGCCGCTACAGGTCGTGAGCAGTTCTTC. As protein: CASRAATGREQFF.